This T cell receptor beta chain was sequenced for a study of radiotherapy plus CTLA-4 blockade in lung cancer. Germline loops: CDR1 DFQATT, CDR2 SNEGSKA (reference sequence). This CDR3 has 9 amino acids. Data came from immunoSEQ multiplex PCR; TCRdb stores just in-frame clones and leaves some out. The data contain over 80,000 clones, about four fifths of them singletons. This sequence joins TRBV20-1 and TRBJ1-1; D is undetermined. This specimen consisted of peripheral blood, obtained from a patient treated with radiotherapy plus ipilimumab. The receptor comes from a human donor with non-small cell lung cancer who had stable disease on radiotherapy plus ipilimumab. Here the CDR3 reads CRVPSDAFF. The CDR3 nucleotides read TGCAGGGTCCCGTCGGATGCTTTCTTT.